This is a list of T cell receptor beta chains from one sample in a study of cytomegalovirus exposure and HLA in healthy donors. Profiled with immunoSEQ multiplex PCR; TCRdb holds only in-frame clones, not every one. This sample has 150,000 to 200,000 clones; roughly 8.7% occur once, and the top ten carry over 1%. Sequencing used PBMCs. These receptors came from a woman aged 25 to 45 in good health and CMV-seropositive. Each CDR3 is given with its conserved first and last residue. Each record gives: clone size, D gene, V gene, J gene, CDR3 protein, CDR3 DNA. D genes are given only for firm matches. A row's size may be missing; if present it is once, few, many or a size class.

-	-	TRBV15	TRBJ1-2	CATSRGAGQGNYGYTF	TGTGCCACCAGCAGGGGGGCCGGGCAGGGAAACTATGGCTACACCTTC
-	-	TRBV19	TRBJ2-7	CASRFTALTSPLGNSSYEQYF	TGTGCCAGTAGATTCACGGCCCTCACTTCTCCCCTCGGCAACAGCTCCTACGAGCAGTACTTC
-	TRBD1	TRBV6-5	TRBJ2-7	CASSLRTGLYEQYF	TGTGCCAGCAGTTTAAGGACAGGCCTCTACGAGCAGTACTTC
-	TRBD1	TRBV5-1	TRBJ2-5	CASSLGTGGPQETQYF	TGCGCCAGCAGCTTAGGGACAGGGGGTCCCCAAGAGACCCAGTACTTC
few	-	TRBV5-1	TRBJ1-2	CASSWALSGTKNYGYTF	TGCGCCAGCAGCTGGGCCCTTTCCGGGACAAAAAACTATGGCTACACCTTC
-	TRBD2	TRBV7-6	TRBJ2-7	CASSSLAGASNEQYF	TGTGCCAGCAGCTCCCTAGCGGGAGCGTCCAACGAGCAGTACTTC
-	-	TRBV2	TRBJ2-7	CASSVRRGLVSYEQYF	TGTGCCAGCAGTGTAAGGAGGGGACTGGTCTCCTACGAGCAGTACTTC
-	-	TRBV6-6	TRBJ1-3	CASSWGEGRNTIYF	TGTGCCAGCAGTTGGGGGGAAGGGCGAAACACCATATATTTT
few	TRBD1	TRBV10-3	TRBJ2-3	CAISSTGVGTDTQYF	TGTGCCATCAGTTCGACAGGGGTGGGCACAGATACGCAGTATTTT
few	TRBD2	TRBV6-7	TRBJ2-1	CASSYSGVGLAGRSSYNEQFF	TGTGCCAGCAGTTACTCTGGGGTCGGACTAGCGGGTCGCAGCTCCTACAATGAGCAGTTCTTC
few	TRBD2	TRBV6-6	TRBJ2-7	CASSYSGGRTDEQYF	TGTGCCAGCAGTTACTCCGGCGGGAGAACCGACGAGCAGTACTTC
-	-	TRBV7-9	TRBJ1-3	CARQGGSGNTIYF	TGTGCCAGACAGGGCGGCTCTGGAAACACCATATATTTT
few	-	TRBV29-1	TRBJ2-5	CSVEGLIGQETQYF	TGCAGCGTTGAGGGACTTATCGGACAAGAGACCCAGTACTTC
few	-	TRBV5-6	TRBJ1-1	CASSLSVSLEAFF	TGTGCCAGCAGCTTGTCAGTAAGTCTCGAAGCTTTCTTT
-	TRBD2	TRBV2	TRBJ2-1	CASSESASGRVSNEQFF	TGTGCCAGCAGTGAGTCGGCTAGCGGGAGGGTTTCCAATGAGCAGTTCTTC
-	-	TRBV5-1	TRBJ2-2	CASSLVPPDTGELFF	TGCGCCAGCAGCTTGGTTCCTCCCGACACCGGGGAGCTGTTTTTT
-	-	TRBV5-5	TRBJ1-1	CASSLDSFMNTEAFF	TGTGCCAGCAGCTTGGACAGTTTCATGAACACTGAAGCTTTCTTT
few	TRBD2	TRBV19	TRBJ2-1	CASSFRDYQQFF	TGTGCCAGTAGTTTTCGGGACTATCAGCAGTTCTTC
-	-	TRBV5-6	TRBJ1-2	CASSLGNIPSRDYGYTF	TGTGCCAGCAGCTTGGGCAATATACCCTCCAGGGACTATGGCTACACCTTC
-	TRBD2	TRBV5-1	TRBJ2-5	CASGALTGLASAETQYF	TGCGCCAGCGGCGCCTTAACCGGACTAGCGAGCGCAGAGACCCAGTACTTC
few	TRBD2	TRBV30	TRBJ2-2	CAWSMTLAGTGELFF	TGTGCCTGGAGTATGACGTTAGCGGGCACCGGGGAGCTGTTTTTT
-	-	TRBV6-1	TRBJ1-3	CASSEEAGGNTIYF	TGTGCCAGCAGTGAAGAAGCGGGCGGAAACACCATATATTTT
few	TRBD2	TRBV7-2	TRBJ2-5	CASSKGTSGGQETQYF	TGTGCCAGCAGCAAGGGGACTAGCGGGGGACAAGAGACCCAGTACTTC
few	-	TRBV6-5	TRBJ2-2	CASSWALGHTGELFF	TGTGCCAGCAGTTGGGCTCTTGGGCACACCGGGGAGCTGTTTTTT
-	TRBD2	TRBV4-1	TRBJ2-7	CASSQGPQRGRWNEQYF	TGCGCCAGCAGCCAAGGGCCCCAGCGGGGTCGGTGGAACGAGCAGTACTTC
-	TRBD2	TRBV14	TRBJ2-1	CASSQPRLAGDNEQFF	TGTGCCAGCAGCCAACCCCGACTAGCGGGTGACAATGAGCAGTTCTTC
few	TRBD1	TRBV27	TRBJ1-2	CASSYRQGASGYTF	TGTGCCAGCAGTTATCGACAGGGGGCTTCTGGCTACACCTTC
-	-	TRBV7-2	TRBJ2-5	CASSSAEGGSETQYF	TGTGCCAGCAGCTCAGCGGAGGGCGGGTCAGAGACCCAGTACTTC
-	TRBD1	TRBV7-4	TRBJ2-2	CASSSLDRGVPGELFF	TGTGCCAGCAGCTCGTTAGACAGGGGGGTCCCCGGGGAGCTGTTTTTT
-	-	TRBV7-9	TRBJ2-7	CASSPIYEQYF	TGTGCCAGCAGCCCTATCTACGAGCAGTACTTC
-	TRBD2	TRBV2	TRBJ2-3	CASRLGLAGVDTQYF	TGTGCCAGCAGGTTGGGACTAGCGGGAGTAGATACGCAGTATTTT